A single sample is the source of the 20 T cell receptor beta chains below, sequenced in a study of blood T cells in healthy people across ages. Sample-barcoded 5' priming and a J-beta primer mix drove a second PCR of 7 to 11 cycles. TCRdb called the 5' RACE reads again in MiXCR, with one record for every CDR3 protein. The sample comprises hundreds of thousands of distinct CDR3 sequences, approximately 53% of which are singletons, and about a quarter rests with the top ten. Sequencing was done on a sample of blood. The receptors originated from a middle-aged man in good health.

Many counts were recorded for this clonotype. The rearrangement links TRBV5-6 to TRBJ2-3; tentative D call: TRBD2 (6 bases). This CDR3 contains 16 residues. In germline, CDR1 is SGHDT, CDR2 YYEEEE. V was shortened by 4 bases and J by 2 bases, with 17 bases between the two germline ends. The chain's CDR3 is CASSNMGEAVTDTQYF. The CDR3 DNA follows: TGTGCCAGCAGCAACATGGGGGAGGCAGTCACAGATACGCAGTATTTT.

This clonotype occurred a few times. The chain uses TRBV20-1 and TRBJ2-7; either TRBD1 or TRBD2 may fit D (5 bases each). The CDR3 has 14 amino acids. V dropped 8 bases and J dropped 8 bases, with 25 bases sitting between them. Germline V lookup: CDR1 DFQATT, CDR2 SNEGSKA (reference sequence). As DNA, the CDR3 is TGCAGTACAACTAGAGAACAGGATTTGAAGAAGCAGTACTTC. Its protein product is CSTTREQDLKKQYF.

The genes are TRBV20-1 and TRBJ2-5; D is undetermined. CDR1 DFQATT and CDR2 SNEGSKA come from the germline V gene (reference sequence). V lost 5 bases, J lost 4 bases, and 8 bases lay in between. This CDR3 has 11 amino acids. CDR3 sequence (DNA): TGCAGTGCTTGGACCGGAGAGACCCAGTACTTC. Protein product: CSAWTGETQYF.

V is TRBV6-6 and J is TRBJ2-3; D may be TRBD2 (6 bases). The CDR3 is made up of 15 amino acids. Trimming left V 6 bases short and J 1 base short, with 14 bases between. Germline V gene data show CDR1 as MNHNY and CDR2 as SVGAGI (reference sequence). CDR3 loop: CASRNSGVRTDTQYF. The CDR3 bases are TGTGCCAGCAGAAATAGCGGAGTCCGCACAGATACGCAGTATTTT.

The rearrangement joins TRBV19 to TRBJ2-1, with no clear D. This CDR3 region has 13 residues. With 3 bases removed from V and 13 bases from J, the gap between germline ends came to 16 bases. CDR1 is LNHDA and CDR2 is SQIVND in the germline V gene (reference sequence). CDR3 coding DNA: TGTGCCAGTAGTATCATACTACAAGAGACCCAGTTCTTC. Amino acid sequence: CASSIILQETQFF.

This clonotype was detected many times. The J gene is TRBJ1-2, the V gene TRBV12-3 or TRBV12-4; a weak D match, TRBD1 (6 bases). V was pared by 6 bases and J by 0 bases, with 11 bases between. The length of the CDR3 is 14 residues. CDR3 sequence (DNA): TGTGCCAGCAGCCCGACAGGAGCTAACTATGGCTACACCTTC. Translation gives CASSPTGANYGYTF.

The rearrangement joins TRBV6-2 or TRBV6-3 to TRBJ2-5; 8 bases map to TRBD1. Germline V lookup: CDR1 MNHEY, CDR2 SVGEGT. This CDR3 comprises 17 residues. J gave up 0 bases and V 2 bases, and 8 bases lay outside the gene matches. The chain's CDR3 is CASSYRDRGPYQETQYF. For the CDR3, the DNA is TGTGCCAGCAGTTACCGTGACAGGGGACCGTACCAAGAGACCCAGTACTTC.

This clonotype was detected a few times. This rearrangement joins TRBV5-1 to TRBJ2-5; TRBD1 matches at 8 bases. V was clipped by 4 bases and J by 2 bases; unmatched bases: 10. The CDR3 consists of 16 residues. CDR1 is SGHRS, CDR2 YFSETQ, per germline. Here the CDR3 DNA reads TGCGCCAGCAGCAGAACCGGCAGGGGGCTACAAGAGACCCAGTACTTC. As protein: CASSRTGRGLQETQYF.

This clonotype has more than one count but fewer than ten. The rearrangement links TRBV20-1 to TRBJ2-5, with 8 bases matching TRBD2. The CDR3 has 15 amino acids. Germline V lookup: CDR1 DFQATT, CDR2 SNEGSKA (reference sequence). With 6 bases clipped from V and 1 base from J, the junction kept 10 bases outside the gene matches. The CDR3 DNA reads TGCAGTGCCCTCGGGGGGGCCTGGTCCCAAGAGACCCAGTACTTC. This translates into CSALGGAWSQETQYF.

The V and J genes are TRBV20-1 and TRBJ1-6; 10 bases fit TRBD1. Trimming took 5 bases from V and 6 from J; bases not matched to a gene: 13. CDR1 and CDR2 (germline): DFQATT, SNEGSKA (reference sequence). The CDR3 is 17 amino acids. The CDR3 bases are TGCAGTGCTGCTACCGGTGGGACAGGGGTGACTAATTCACCCCTCCACTTT. This gives the protein CSAATGGTGVTNSPLHF.

This chain links TRBV6-1 with TRBJ2-5; TRBD2 might be the D (5 bases). V dropped 7 bases and J dropped 2 bases, with 11 bases sitting between them. CDR3 length: 13 amino acids. Germline CDR1 and CDR2: MNHNS and SASEGT. This CDR3 reads CASKAGDQETQYF. In DNA, the CDR3 is TGTGCCAGCAAGGCGGGCGATCAAGAGACCCAGTACTTC.

The genes are TRBV29-1 and TRBJ2-1, with D possibly matching TRBD1 (5 bases). The CDR3 has 12 amino acids. The ends were cut back, 3 bases at V and 6 bases at J, with 9 bases in the middle. Germline CDR1 is SQVTM and CDR2 is ANQGSEA. CDR3 nucleotide sequence: TGCAGCGTTGATCTCAGGGTCAATGAGCAGTTCTTC. Protein: CSVDLRVNEQFF.

The rearrangement links TRBV20-1 to TRBJ2-1; 9 bases are shared with TRBD2. With 3 bases clipped from V and 4 bases from J, the junction kept 10 bases outside the gene matches. In germline, CDR1 is DFQATT, CDR2 SNEGSKA (reference sequence). This CDR3 is 16 amino acids long. CDR3 DNA: TGCAGTGCTAGTGAGGGAGTAGCGGGGGAGTACAATGAGCAGTTCTTC. Residues: CSASEGVAGEYNEQFF.

The chain uses TRBV6-2 or TRBV6-3 and TRBJ2-4; no definite D call. The DNA end is more similar to TRBJ2-5, so the J call may be wrong. The CDR3 runs 14 residues. Germline lookup yields CDR1 MNHEY and CDR2 SVGEGT. CDR3 bases: TGTGCCAGCATGACGGGCGGCCGGTTAGAGACCCAGTACTTC. As protein: CASMTGGRLETQYF.

The CDR3 nucleotides are TGTGCCAGCAGCTCGACGACAGGCAACATTCAAGAGACCCAGTACTTC. Protein: CASSSTTGNIQETQYF. The gene calls are TRBV7-9 and TRBJ2-5; D is possibly TRBD1 (6 bases). The CDR3 totals 16 residues. V lost 4 bases and J lost 2, with 17 bases in between. Germline CDR1 reads SEHNR; CDR2 reads FQNEAQ (reference sequence).

This clonotype was detected a few times. This chain uses TRBV5-1 with TRBJ1-2; the D gene is possibly TRBD1 (6 bases). V lost 0 bases, J lost 9 bases, and 21 bases lay in between. There are 16 residues in the CDR3. The germline gives CDR1 SGHRS, CDR2 YFSETQ. This CDR3 reads CASSLEGHISMVSYTF. DNA for the CDR3: TGCGCCAGCAGCTTGGAGGGACACATCAGCATGGTGAGCTACACCTTC.

The V gene is TRBV5-1, the J gene TRBJ2-1; TRBD2 agrees at 8 bases. CDR1 is SGHRS and CDR2 is YFSETQ in the germline V gene. The CDR3 is 17 amino acids. The V gene end was trimmed by 3 bases and the J gene end by 5 bases; junction bases not matched to a gene: 13. CDR3 amino acids: CASSSLFRGGLDNEQFF. The CDR3 nucleotides read TGCGCCAGCAGCTCCCTCTTTCGCGGGGGGCTTGACAATGAGCAGTTCTTC.

The chain links TRBV27 to TRBJ1-5; a possible D gene is TRBD1 (6 bases). Germline assignment: CDR1 MNHEY and CDR2 SMNVEV (reference sequence). This CDR3 is built from 15 residues. The ends were cut back, 5 bases at V and 7 bases at J, with 18 bases in the middle. CDR3 residues: CASSNHSGVRQPQHF. CDR3 nucleotide sequence: TGTGCCAGCAGTAACCATTCAGGGGTTCGGCAGCCCCAGCATTTT.

The V call is TRBV14, the J call TRBJ1-2, with D unclear. This CDR3 comprises 15 residues. V was pared by 5 bases and J by 7 bases, with 20 bases between. Looked up from germline, CDR1 is SGHDN and CDR2 is FVKESK. The CDR3 sequence is CASSFLDGVGAGYTF. CDR3 nucleotide sequence: TGTGCCAGCAGCTTCCTTGACGGGGTTGGAGCTGGCTACACCTTC.

The chain joins TRBV7-9 to TRBJ1-4; D gene ambiguous. The CDR3 contains 13 residues. Trimming removed 5 bases from V and 8 bases from J, with 12 bases in between. Germline-derived CDR1 and CDR2 are SEHNR and FQNEAQ (reference sequence). CDR3 DNA: TGTGCCAGCAGCGCTCGAAGGGCGGAAAAACTGTTTTTT. Its translation is CASSARRAEKLFF.